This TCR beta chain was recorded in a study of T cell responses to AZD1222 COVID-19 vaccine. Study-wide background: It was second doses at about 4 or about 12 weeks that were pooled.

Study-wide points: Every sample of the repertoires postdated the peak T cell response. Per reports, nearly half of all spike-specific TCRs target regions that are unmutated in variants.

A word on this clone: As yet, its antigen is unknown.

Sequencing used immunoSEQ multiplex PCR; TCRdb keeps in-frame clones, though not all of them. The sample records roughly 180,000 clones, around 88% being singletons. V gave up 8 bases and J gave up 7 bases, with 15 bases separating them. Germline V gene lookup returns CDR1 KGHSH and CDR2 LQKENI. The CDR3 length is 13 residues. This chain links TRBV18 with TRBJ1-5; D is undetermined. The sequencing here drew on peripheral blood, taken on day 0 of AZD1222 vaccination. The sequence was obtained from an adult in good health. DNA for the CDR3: TGTGCCAGCGGAGGCCCAGAAGGGCAGCCCCAGCATTTT. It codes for CASGGPEGQPQHF.